These T cell receptor beta chains were read from a single sample in a study of T cells in Graves' hyperthyroidism and ophthalmopathy. TCRdb recomputed calls from the multiplex PCR reads with MiXCR, one row per CDR3 protein. The top ten clones hold over 70% of a sample with approximately 360,000 distinct CDR3 sequences, around 25% of them seen once. What was sequenced was blood. These receptors originate from a man aged 50-60 years with Graves' hyperthyroidism. Each CDR3 is given with its conserved first and last residue. A D gene is named only where the DNA matches it firmly. Clone size is given for some rows only: seen once, a few or many times, or a class if the clone is expanded.

d_gene: .; j_gene: TRBJ2-1; abundance: many; v_gene: TRBV20-1; len: 14; CDR3aa: CSAPAKVDYNEQFF; CDR3nt: TGCAGTGCCCCCGCGAAGGTTGACTACAATGAGCAGTTCTTC
d_gene: .; j_gene: TRBJ2-2; abundance: few; v_gene: TRBV28; len: 13; CDR3aa: CASRKGNTGELFF; CDR3nt: TGTGCCAGCAGGAAGGGAAACACCGGGGAGCTGTTTTTT
d_gene: .; j_gene: TRBJ1-2; abundance: .; v_gene: TRBV10-3; len: 13; CDR3aa: CAISLSPIYGYTF; CDR3nt: TGTGCCATCAGCCTGAGTCCCATCTATGGCTACACCTTC
d_gene: TRBD2; j_gene: TRBJ2-5; abundance: .; v_gene: TRBV5-1; len: 14; CDR3aa: CASSLTSGRQTQYF; CDR3nt: TGCGCCAGCAGCTTAACTAGCGGGAGACAGACCCAGTACTTC
d_gene: .; j_gene: TRBJ2-1; abundance: .; v_gene: TRBV5-5; len: 13; CDR3aa: CASSSVSGNEQFF; CDR3nt: TGTGCCAGCAGCTCGGTTAGCGGCAATGAGCAGTTCTTC
d_gene: .; j_gene: TRBJ1-1; abundance: .; v_gene: TRBV5-4; len: 15; CDR3aa: CASSTQPGGGTEAFF; CDR3nt: TGTGCCAGCAGCACGCAGCCCGGAGGGGGAACTGAAGCTTTCTTT
d_gene: TRBD2; j_gene: TRBJ2-7; abundance: few; v_gene: TRBV7-6; len: 15; CDR3aa: CASSLTPGGRDEQYF; CDR3nt: TGTGCCAGCAGCTTAACCCCGGGGGGGAGGGACGAGCAGTACTTC
d_gene: TRBD2; j_gene: TRBJ2-1; abundance: few; v_gene: TRBV6-2/TRBV6-3; len: 13; CDR3aa: CASIGPAGAKQFF; CDR3nt: TGTGCCAGCATTGGGCCAGCGGGAGCAAAGCAGTTCTTC
d_gene: TRBD2; j_gene: TRBJ2-7; abundance: many; v_gene: TRBV7-9; len: 15; CDR3aa: CASSVGLAGAYEQYF; CDR3nt: TGTGCCAGCAGCGTGGGACTAGCGGGAGCCTACGAGCAGTACTTC
d_gene: .; j_gene: TRBJ2-6; abundance: few; v_gene: TRBV12-3/TRBV12-4; len: 15; CDR3aa: CASSFTGLGANVLTF; CDR3nt: TGTGCCAGCAGTTTCACGGGTCTCGGGGCCAACGTCCTGACTTTC
d_gene: .; j_gene: TRBJ2-3; abundance: few; v_gene: TRBV29-1; len: 19; CDR3aa: CSVEDLLGVAGDFTDTQYF; CDR3nt: TGCAGCGTTGAAGATCTTCTGGGAGTGGCAGGGGATTTCACAGATACGCAGTATTTT
d_gene: TRBD1; j_gene: TRBJ1-4; abundance: few; v_gene: TRBV30; len: 12; CDR3aa: CACGRGSEKLFF; CDR3nt: TGTGCCTGCGGCAGGGGGAGTGAAAAACTGTTTTTT
d_gene: .; j_gene: TRBJ2-4; abundance: .; v_gene: TRBV3-1; len: 14; CDR3aa: CASSLQDGKNIQYF; CDR3nt: TGTGCCAGCAGCCTACAGGACGGCAAAAACATTCAGTACTTC
d_gene: .; j_gene: TRBJ2-7; abundance: few; v_gene: TRBV20-1; len: 14; CDR3aa: CSVPRDLKTDEQYF; CDR3nt: TGCAGTGTCCCTCGGGACCTCAAAACGGACGAGCAGTACTTC
d_gene: .; j_gene: TRBJ2-1; abundance: .; v_gene: TRBV5-1; len: 15; CDR3aa: CASSLGGSTVAGQFF; CDR3nt: TGCGCCAGCAGCTTGGGGGGGTCGACAGTCGCTGGGCAGTTCTTC
d_gene: .; j_gene: TRBJ2-7; abundance: many; v_gene: TRBV12-3/TRBV12-4; len: 13; CDR3aa: CASSSYPSYEQYF; CDR3nt: TGTGCCAGCAGTTCCTACCCATCGTACGAGCAGTACTTC
d_gene: TRBD1; j_gene: TRBJ1-2; abundance: .; v_gene: TRBV3-1; len: 14; CDR3aa: CASSQRTGLRGYTF; CDR3nt: TGTGCCAGCAGCCAGCGGACAGGGTTGAGGGGCTACACCTTC
d_gene: .; j_gene: TRBJ2-1; abundance: few; v_gene: TRBV24-1; len: 16; CDR3aa: CATSAPRGDQRNEQFF; CDR3nt: TGTGCCACCAGTGCCCCTAGGGGGGACCAGCGGAATGAGCAGTTCTTC
d_gene: TRBD1; j_gene: TRBJ1-1; abundance: .; v_gene: TRBV10-2; len: 14; CDR3aa: CASSPTGINTEAFF; CDR3nt: TGCGCCAGCAGCCCGACAGGGATAAACACTGAAGCTTTCTTT
d_gene: .; j_gene: TRBJ2-7; abundance: few; v_gene: TRBV5-1; len: 13; CDR3aa: CASSRTEIYEQYF; CDR3nt: TGCGCCAGCAGCCGGACAGAGATCTACGAGCAGTACTTC
d_gene: .; j_gene: TRBJ2-5; abundance: .; v_gene: TRBV28; len: 14; CDR3aa: CASSFLGPGETQYF; CDR3nt: TGTGCCAGCAGCTTCTTGGGCCCGGGGGAGACCCAGTACTTC
d_gene: .; j_gene: TRBJ2-1; abundance: .; v_gene: TRBV9; len: 16; CDR3aa: CASSPTFPGGPGEQFF; CDR3nt: TGTGCCAGCAGCCCCACATTTCCCGGCGGGCCGGGTGAGCAGTTCTTC
d_gene: .; j_gene: TRBJ1-3; abundance: few; v_gene: TRBV11-2; len: 14; CDR3aa: CASTIGLSGNTIYF; CDR3nt: TGTGCCAGCACTATAGGGCTCTCTGGAAACACCATATATTTT
d_gene: TRBD1; j_gene: TRBJ1-5; abundance: .; v_gene: TRBV6-1; len: 15; CDR3aa: CASSDRDRGNQPQHF; CDR3nt: TGTGCCAGCAGTGACCGGGACAGGGGTAATCAGCCCCAGCATTTT
d_gene: .; j_gene: TRBJ2-5; abundance: .; v_gene: TRBV24-1; len: 14; CDR3aa: CATRGGLSHETQYF; CDR3nt: TGTGCCACCAGGGGAGGCCTCTCGCATGAGACCCAGTACTTC
d_gene: TRBD2; j_gene: TRBJ2-1; abundance: many; v_gene: TRBV12-5; len: 15; CDR3aa: CASAQSGVSYNEQFF; CDR3nt: TGTGCTAGTGCTCAGAGCGGGGTCTCCTACAATGAGCAGTTCTTC
d_gene: .; j_gene: TRBJ1-2; abundance: many; v_gene: TRBV6-5; len: 15; CDR3aa: CASSYLTASNYGYTF; CDR3nt: TGTGCCAGCAGTTACTTGACAGCTTCTAACTATGGCTACACCTTC
d_gene: .; j_gene: TRBJ2-3; abundance: many; v_gene: TRBV2; len: 13; CDR3aa: CASKSRETDTQYF; CDR3nt: TGTGCCAGCAAATCACGGGAGACGGATACGCAGTATTTT
d_gene: TRBD1; j_gene: TRBJ2-1; abundance: many; v_gene: TRBV11-3; len: 15; CDR3aa: CASSSRTGTNNEQFF; CDR3nt: TGTGCCAGCAGCTCCCGGACAGGGACCAACAATGAGCAGTTCTTC
d_gene: .; j_gene: TRBJ2-2; abundance: few; v_gene: TRBV12-5; len: 13; CDR3aa: CASGRGGTGELFF; CDR3nt: TGTGCTAGTGGTCGGGGAGGCACCGGGGAGCTGTTTTTT
d_gene: .; j_gene: TRBJ1-3; abundance: .; v_gene: TRBV9; len: 16; CDR3aa: CASSVGVAFSGNTIYF; CDR3nt: TGTGCCAGCAGCGTAGGGGTTGCGTTCTCTGGAAACACCATATATTTT
d_gene: .; j_gene: TRBJ2-1; abundance: .; v_gene: TRBV20-1; len: 12; CDR3aa: CSAPDNLDEQFF; CDR3nt: TGCAGTGCTCCTGACAACCTGGATGAGCAGTTCTTC
d_gene: TRBD2; j_gene: TRBJ2-1; abundance: few; v_gene: TRBV6-1; len: 16; CDR3aa: CASSSPSGGIINEQFF; CDR3nt: TGTGCCAGCAGTTCCCCTAGCGGGGGAATAATTAATGAGCAGTTCTTC
d_gene: TRBD2; j_gene: TRBJ2-7; abundance: many; v_gene: TRBV7-6; len: 15; CDR3aa: CASSSGLAGVVEQYF; CDR3nt: TGTGCCAGCAGCTCCGGACTAGCGGGAGTGGTCGAGCAGTACTTC
d_gene: .; j_gene: TRBJ2-1; abundance: .; v_gene: TRBV7-9; len: 16; CDR3aa: CASSLIMGPSLNEQFF; CDR3nt: TGTGCCAGCAGCTTAATTATGGGACCGTCCCTCAATGAGCAGTTCTTC
d_gene: .; j_gene: TRBJ1-3; abundance: .; v_gene: TRBV11-2; len: 13; CDR3aa: CASSFEAGNTIYF; CDR3nt: TGTGCCAGCAGCTTCGAGGCTGGAAACACCATATATTTT
d_gene: .; j_gene: TRBJ2-5; abundance: many; v_gene: TRBV2; len: 13; CDR3aa: CASSVLPRETQYF; CDR3nt: TGTGCCAGCAGTGTCTTGCCCAGAGAGACCCAGTACTTC
d_gene: TRBD1; j_gene: TRBJ2-7; abundance: .; v_gene: TRBV28; len: 18; CDR3aa: CASTPNGQGAGGSYEQYF; CDR3nt: TGTGCCAGCACACCAAATGGACAGGGGGCGGGAGGGTCCTACGAGCAGTACTTC
d_gene: .; j_gene: TRBJ2-1; abundance: .; v_gene: TRBV7-2; len: 13; CDR3aa: CASSPYHHNEQFF; CDR3nt: TGTGCCAGCAGCCCATATCACCACAATGAGCAGTTCTTC
d_gene: TRBD2; j_gene: TRBJ2-3; abundance: few; v_gene: TRBV29-1; len: 15; CDR3aa: CSVVSLAGPTDTQYF; CDR3nt: TGCAGCGTTGTTAGTCTAGCGGGCCCCACAGATACGCAGTATTTT
d_gene: TRBD2; j_gene: TRBJ2-1; abundance: many; v_gene: TRBV11-1; len: 16; CDR3aa: CASSLVGGRAYNEQFF; CDR3nt: TGTGCCAGCAGCTTAGTAGGCGGGAGGGCTTACAATGAGCAGTTCTTC
d_gene: TRBD1; j_gene: TRBJ2-5; abundance: many; v_gene: TRBV2; len: 14; CDR3aa: CASAGQGAGETQYF; CDR3nt: TGTGCCAGCGCCGGACAGGGGGCTGGGGAGACCCAGTACTTC
d_gene: .; j_gene: TRBJ2-1; abundance: .; v_gene: TRBV29-1; len: 12; CDR3aa: CSVDDGFGEQFF; CDR3nt: TGCAGCGTTGATGATGGGTTCGGGGAGCAGTTCTTC
d_gene: .; j_gene: TRBJ2-7; abundance: .; v_gene: TRBV27; len: 16; CDR3aa: CASSFGRESYGNEQYF; CDR3nt: TGTGCCAGCAGTTTCGGCCGGGAGTCGTATGGGAACGAGCAGTACTTC
d_gene: TRBD2; j_gene: TRBJ2-5; abundance: few; v_gene: TRBV30; len: 16; CDR3aa: CAWSVGLAGGPETQYF; CDR3nt: TGTGCCTGGAGTGTGGGACTAGCGGGAGGGCCGGAGACCCAGTACTTC
d_gene: .; j_gene: TRBJ2-3; abundance: many; v_gene: TRBV12-3/TRBV12-4; len: 14; CDR3aa: CASSPTISTDTQYF; CDR3nt: TGTGCCAGCAGCCCAACGATCAGCACAGATACGCAGTATTTT
d_gene: TRBD2; j_gene: TRBJ2-3; abundance: few; v_gene: TRBV20-1; len: 15; CDR3aa: CSARGGGHRTDTQYF; CDR3nt: TGCAGTGCTAGAGGCGGGGGGCATCGCACAGATACGCAGTATTTT
d_gene: .; j_gene: TRBJ2-1; abundance: many; v_gene: TRBV3-1; len: 13; CDR3aa: CASSRSSYNEQFF; CDR3nt: TGTGCCAGCAGCAGGAGCTCCTACAATGAGCAGTTCTTC
d_gene: TRBD2; j_gene: TRBJ2-1; abundance: many; v_gene: TRBV2; len: 15; CDR3aa: CASSEVAGVGNEQFF; CDR3nt: TGTGCCAGCAGTGAAGTAGCGGGAGTAGGTAATGAGCAGTTCTTC
d_gene: TRBD1; j_gene: TRBJ2-3; abundance: many; v_gene: TRBV24-1; len: 15; CDR3aa: CATSDRDRPTDTQYF; CDR3nt: TGTGCCACCAGTGACCGGGACAGGCCCACAGATACGCAGTATTTT
d_gene: TRBD1; j_gene: TRBJ2-7; abundance: few; v_gene: TRBV12-3/TRBV12-4; len: 17; CDR3aa: CASSSFWVGQGPYEQYF; CDR3nt: TGTGCCAGCAGTTCCTTTTGGGTGGGACAGGGCCCCTACGAGCAGTACTTC
d_gene: .; j_gene: TRBJ2-1; abundance: few; v_gene: TRBV5-1; len: 13; CDR3aa: CASSSPGSNEQFF; CDR3nt: TGCGCCAGCAGCTCTCCTGGGTCCAATGAGCAGTTCTTC
d_gene: .; j_gene: TRBJ2-2; abundance: .; v_gene: TRBV27; len: 14; CDR3aa: CASSLSVVDGELFF; CDR3nt: TGTGCCAGCAGTTTATCCGTTGTGGACGGGGAGCTGTTTTTT
d_gene: .; j_gene: TRBJ2-5; abundance: many; v_gene: TRBV28; len: 17; CDR3aa: CASSFSITGLEVGTQYF; CDR3nt: TGTGCCAGCAGTTTCTCTATTACAGGGTTGGAGGTTGGGACCCAGTACTTC